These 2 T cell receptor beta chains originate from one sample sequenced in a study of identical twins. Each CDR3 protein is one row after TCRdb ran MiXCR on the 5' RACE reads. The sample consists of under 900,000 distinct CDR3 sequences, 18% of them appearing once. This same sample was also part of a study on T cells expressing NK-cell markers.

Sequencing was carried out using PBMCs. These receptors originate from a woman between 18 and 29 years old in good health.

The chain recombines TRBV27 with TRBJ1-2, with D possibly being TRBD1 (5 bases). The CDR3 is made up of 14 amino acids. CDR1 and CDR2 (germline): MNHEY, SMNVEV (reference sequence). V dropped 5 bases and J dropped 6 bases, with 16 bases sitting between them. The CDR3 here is CASSPTRQRNGYTF. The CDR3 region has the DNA TGTGCCAGCAGTCCAACTCGACAGCGGAATGGCTACACCTTC.

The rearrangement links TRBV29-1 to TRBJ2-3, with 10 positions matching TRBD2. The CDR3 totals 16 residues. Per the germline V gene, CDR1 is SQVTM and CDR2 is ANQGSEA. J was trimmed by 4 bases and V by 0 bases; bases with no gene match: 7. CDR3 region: CSVEDLSGGAPDTQYF. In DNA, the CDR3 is TGCAGCGTTGAAGATTTGAGCGGGGGGGCCCCAGATACGCAGTATTTT.